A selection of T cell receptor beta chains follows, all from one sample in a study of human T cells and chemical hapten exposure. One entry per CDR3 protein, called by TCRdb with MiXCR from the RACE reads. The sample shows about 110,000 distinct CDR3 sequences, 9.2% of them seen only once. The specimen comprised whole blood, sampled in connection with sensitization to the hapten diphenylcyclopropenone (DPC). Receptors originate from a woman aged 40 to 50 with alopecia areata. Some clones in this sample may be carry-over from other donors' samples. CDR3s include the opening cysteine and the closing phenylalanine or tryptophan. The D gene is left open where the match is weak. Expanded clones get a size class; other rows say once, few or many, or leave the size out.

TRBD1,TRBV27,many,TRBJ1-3,TGTGCCAGCAGTCTACAGGGGAGCTCTGGAAACACCATATATTTT,CASSLQGSSGNTIYF
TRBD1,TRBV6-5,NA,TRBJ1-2,TGTGCCAGCAGTTACGCAGGGGGAGAAGGCTATGGCTACACCTTC,CASSYAGGEGYGYTF
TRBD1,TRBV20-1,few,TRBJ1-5,TGCAGTGCTAGAGTTACAGGGGGCCTAAATCAGCCCCAGCATTTT,CSARVTGGLNQPQHF
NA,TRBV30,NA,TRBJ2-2,TGTGCCTGGAGTGCCTGGAACACCGGGGAGCTGTTTTTT,CAWSAWNTGELFF
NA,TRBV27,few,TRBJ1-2,TGTGCCAGCAGCCAATGGGGGAGTGATGGCTACACCTTC,CASSQWGSDGYTF
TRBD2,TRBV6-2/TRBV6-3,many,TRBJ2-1,TGTGCCAGCAGAAAACTTGGGACTAGCGGGGGCAATGAGCAGTTCTTC,CASRKLGTSGGNEQFF
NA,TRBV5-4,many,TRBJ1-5,TGTGCCAGCAGCTTGGACAGCAATCAGCCCCAGCATTTT,CASSLDSNQPQHF
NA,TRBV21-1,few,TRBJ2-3,TGTGCCATCACGACAGAAACAGATACGCAGTATTTT,CAITTETDTQYF
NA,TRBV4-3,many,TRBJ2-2,TGCGCCAGCAGCCAAGTTCTACAGGGTCTCACCGGGGAGCTGTTTTTT,CASSQVLQGLTGELFF
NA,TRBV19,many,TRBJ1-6,TGTGCCAGTAGTTCAGGACAGTCACCCCTCCATTTT,CASSSGQSPLHF
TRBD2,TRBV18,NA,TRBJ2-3,TGTGCCAGCTCACCGCTAGCGGCGGATACGCAGTATTTT,CASSPLAADTQYF
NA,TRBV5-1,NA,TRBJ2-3,TGCGCCAGCAGCTGGGACGGGGCAGATACGCAGTATTTT,CASSWDGADTQYF
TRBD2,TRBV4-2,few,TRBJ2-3,TGTGCCAGCAGCCCTAGGGTCCTAGCGGGGGGAACAGATACGCAGTATTTT,CASSPRVLAGGTDTQYF
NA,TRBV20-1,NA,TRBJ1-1,TGCAGTGCTACTAGGTCCATGGTGAACACTGAAGCTTTCTTT,CSATRSMVNTEAFF
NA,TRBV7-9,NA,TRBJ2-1,TGTGCCAGCAGCTTATACGGGACACGTTCCTACAATGAGCAGTTCTTC,CASSLYGTRSYNEQFF
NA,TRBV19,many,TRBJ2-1,TGTGCCAGTAGTAGTTCTATATACAATGAGCAGTTCTTC,CASSSSIYNEQFF
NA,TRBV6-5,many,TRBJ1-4,TGTGCCAGCAGTTACGCAGTCACAGAGGATGAAAAACTGTTTTTT,CASSYAVTEDEKLFF
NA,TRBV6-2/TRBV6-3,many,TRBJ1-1,TGTGCCAGCACTTGGACCGTCACGAACACTGAAGCTTTCTTT,CASTWTVTNTEAFF
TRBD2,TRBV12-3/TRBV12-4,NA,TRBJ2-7,TGTGCCAGCAGTTCTGCTCTTCCGGGACTAGCGGCCCTTGAGCAGTACTTC,CASSSALPGLAALEQYF
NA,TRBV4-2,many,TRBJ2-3,TGTGCCAGCAGCCAAGAGCTAGCCAGAGATACGCAGTATTTT,CASSQELARDTQYF
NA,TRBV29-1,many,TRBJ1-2,TGCAGCGTTCAAGGGCAGGCTCGTGGCTACACCTTC,CSVQGQARGYTF
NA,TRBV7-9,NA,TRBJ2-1,TGTGCCAGCAGTCCAATGAGTTACAATGAGCAGTTCTTC,CASSPMSYNEQFF
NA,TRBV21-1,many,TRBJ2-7,TGTGCCAGCAGCAAAGGTAACAACGAGCAGTACTTC,CASSKGNNEQYF
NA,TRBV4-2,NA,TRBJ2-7,TGTGCCAGCAGCCAAGAGGCCCTAAGCTCCTACGAGCAGTACTTC,CASSQEALSSYEQYF
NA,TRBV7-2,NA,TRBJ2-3,TGTGCCAGCAAAAACTACTCCACAGATACGCAGTATTTT,CASKNYSTDTQYF
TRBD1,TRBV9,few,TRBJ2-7,TGTGCCAGCAGCCGGGGACAGGGGTTCAACGAGCAGTACTTC,CASSRGQGFNEQYF
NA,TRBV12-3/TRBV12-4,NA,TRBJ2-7,TGTGCCAGCAGGCCCACCCAGGGACGCGGCGAGCAGTACTTC,CASRPTQGRGEQYF
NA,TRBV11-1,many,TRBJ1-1,TGTGCCAGCAGCTTAGGTCTCAGGGAGAACACTGAAGCTTTCTTT,CASSLGLRENTEAFF
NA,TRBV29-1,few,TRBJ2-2,TGCAGCTTCACCTCCGGAGGCACCGGGGAGCTGTTTTTT,CSFTSGGTGELFF
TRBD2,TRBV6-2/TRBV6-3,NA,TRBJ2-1,TGTGCCAGCAGTTTACTAGCGCCCTACTACAATGAGCAGTTCTTC,CASSLLAPYYNEQFF
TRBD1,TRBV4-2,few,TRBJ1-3,TGTGCCAGCAGCCAAGTGTCAGGGGGTCAGGGCACCATATATTTT,CASSQVSGGQGTIYF
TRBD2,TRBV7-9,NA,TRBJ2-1,TGTGCCAGCAGCTCTTGGACTAGCGGTACTAATGAGCAGTTCTTC,CASSSWTSGTNEQFF
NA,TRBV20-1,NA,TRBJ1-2,TGCAGTGCTAGAGAGGGGGTCGGCTACACCTTC,CSAREGVGYTF
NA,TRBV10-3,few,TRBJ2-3,TGTGCCATCAGTGATGGGAGGAGCAGCACAGATACGCAGTATTTT,CAISDGRSSTDTQYF
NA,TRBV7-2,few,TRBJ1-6,TGTGCCAGCAGCCACGACGGGCCAATGCCGGGGTCACCCCTCCACTTT,CASSHDGPMPGSPLHF
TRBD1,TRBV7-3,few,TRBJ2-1,TGTGCCAGCAGCTCGGACGACAGGGCTTCGTACAATGAGCAGTTCTTC,CASSSDDRASYNEQFF
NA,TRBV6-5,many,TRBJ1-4,TGTGCCAGCAGTTATCTTGGCGGGGATAATGAAAAACTGTTTTTT,CASSYLGGDNEKLFF
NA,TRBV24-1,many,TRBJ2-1,TGTGCCACCAGTCCTCGCGGCTCCTACAATGAGCAGTTCTTC,CATSPRGSYNEQFF
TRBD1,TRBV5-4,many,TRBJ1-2,TGTGCCAGCAGCTCTATGACAGGGACCTATGGCTACACCTTC,CASSSMTGTYGYTF
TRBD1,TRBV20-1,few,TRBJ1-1,TGCAGTGCTGAGTGGACAGGGGTCACTGAAGCTTTCTTT,CSAEWTGVTEAFF
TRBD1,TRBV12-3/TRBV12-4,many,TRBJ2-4,TGTGCCAGCGGCCGGGACAGCCCACAAGACATTCAGTACTTC,CASGRDSPQDIQYF
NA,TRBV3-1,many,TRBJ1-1,TGTGCCAGCAGTCCCACTCAGGGGAGGATTGAAGCTTTCTTT,CASSPTQGRIEAFF
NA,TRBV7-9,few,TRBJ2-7,TGTGCCAGCAGCTTAGGAGGTCAAGCTCTGTACGAGCAGTACTTC,CASSLGGQALYEQYF
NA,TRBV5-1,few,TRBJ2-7,TGCGCCAGCAGCACGGGAAGCTCCTACGAGCAGTACTTC,CASSTGSSYEQYF
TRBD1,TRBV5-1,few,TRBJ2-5,TGCGCCAGCAGTCTCGTACAGGGGGGAGAGACCCAGTACTTC,CASSLVQGGETQYF
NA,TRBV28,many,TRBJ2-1,TGTGCCAGCACCCCCTCCCGGGGGCGCTCCTACAATGAGCAGTTCTTC,CASTPSRGRSYNEQFF
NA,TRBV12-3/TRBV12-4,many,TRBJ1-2,TGTGCCAGCAGCTTGGGACAATTATATGGCTACACCTTC,CASSLGQLYGYTF
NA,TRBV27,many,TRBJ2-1,TGTGCCAGCAGTTTCACGGGAATGGGGTACAATGAGCAGTTCTTC,CASSFTGMGYNEQFF
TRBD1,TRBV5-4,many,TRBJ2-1,TGTGCCAGCAGCTGGAAAGGGACAGATGAGCAGTTCTTC,CASSWKGTDEQFF
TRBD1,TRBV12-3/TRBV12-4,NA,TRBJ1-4,TGTGCCAGCAGTCGGGACAGTCCATCAAAGGCGAAACTGTTTTTT,CASSRDSPSKAKLFF
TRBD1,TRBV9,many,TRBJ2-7,TGTGCCAGCAGCGTGGGGACAGGGTCTTCCTACGAGCAGTACTTC,CASSVGTGSSYEQYF
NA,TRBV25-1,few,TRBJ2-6,TGTGCCAGCAGTGGAATGTACTCTGGGGCCAACGTCCTGACTTTC,CASSGMYSGANVLTF